These 3 T cell receptor beta chains were all obtained from the same sample, sequenced in a study of T cell clones after liver transplantation (dated 2019 in TCRdb). The protocol used for the library was the immunoSEQ multiplex PCR assay. TCRdb provides this immuneACCESS table in a form limited to in-frame rearrangements. Some clones are lacking; in checked studies, under half of them reflect an unresolved V gene, and why the rest are absent is not known. This sample has nearly 55,000 clones in its table, and roughly 84% of those were observed once. 8% to 9.5% of the sample is in the top ten clones. In the paper's terms, the time point label means: pre-transplant. The sequenced sample was CD4+ T cells from blood, obtained before liver transplant. These receptor sequences come from a human donor who received a liver transplant.

The CDR3 DNA reads as TGCGCCAGCAGCCAAGAGACAGGGTACTCCGCCGGGGAGCTGTTTTTT. This gives the protein CASSQETGYSAGELFF. The rearrangement uses TRBV4-3 and TRBJ2-2; 7 bases are a match to TRBD1. V shed 0 bases and J 6 bases; nucleotides not matched to a gene: 7. This CDR3 comprises 16 residues. Germline-derived CDR1 and CDR2 are LGHNA and YSLEER.

The chain has TRBV9 and TRBJ2-5, with D possibly matching TRBD2 (6 bases). The germline CDR1 and CDR2 sequences are SGDLS and YYNGEE. V lost 0 bases and J 2 bases, leaving 8 bases between the germline ends. The CDR3 is 14 amino acids. In DNA, the CDR3 is TGTGCCAGCAGCGTAGGGACTACTCAAGAGACCCAGTACTTC. Its protein product is CASSVGTTQETQYF.

The chain combines TRBV27 with TRBJ2-7, with 11 nucleotides matching TRBD1. Germline V CDR1 and CDR2: MNHEY, SMNVEV (reference sequence). The CDR3 spans 14 residues. Germline trimming cut 6 bases from V and 6 bases from J; bases unmatched to any gene: 7. The CDR3 spells CASRPGQGAGEQYF. The CDR3 DNA reads TGTGCCAGCAGACCTGGACAGGGGGCTGGCGAGCAGTACTTC.